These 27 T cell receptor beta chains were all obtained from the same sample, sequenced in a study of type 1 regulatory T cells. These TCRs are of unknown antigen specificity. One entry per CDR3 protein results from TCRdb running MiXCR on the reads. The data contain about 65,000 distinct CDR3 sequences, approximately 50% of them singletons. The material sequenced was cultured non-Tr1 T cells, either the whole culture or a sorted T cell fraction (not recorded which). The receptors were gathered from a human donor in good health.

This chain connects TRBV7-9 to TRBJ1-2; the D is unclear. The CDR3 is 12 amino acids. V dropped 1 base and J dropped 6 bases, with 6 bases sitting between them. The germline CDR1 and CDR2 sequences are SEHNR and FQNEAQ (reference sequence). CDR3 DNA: TGTGCCAGCAGCTTAGGGCCAGATGGCTACACCTTC. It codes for CASSLGPDGYTF.

CDR3: CASDPGDGHSYEQYF. The CDR3 coding sequence is TGTGCCAGCGACCCCGGTGACGGCCACTCCTACGAGCAGTACTTC. The V call is TRBV9, the J call TRBJ2-7; the D is unclear. CDR3 length: 15 residues. Trimming pared 7 bases from V and 0 bases from J, leaving 17 bases between. CDR1 and CDR2 (germline): SGDLS, YYNGEE.

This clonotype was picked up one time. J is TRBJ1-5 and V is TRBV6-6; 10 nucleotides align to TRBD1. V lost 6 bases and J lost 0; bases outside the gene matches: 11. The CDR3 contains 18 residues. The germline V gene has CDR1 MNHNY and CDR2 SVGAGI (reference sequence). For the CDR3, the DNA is TGTGCCAGCAGCCGCCCGGGACAGGGGATTAATAGCAATCAGCCCCAGCATTTT. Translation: CASSRPGQGINSNQPQHF.

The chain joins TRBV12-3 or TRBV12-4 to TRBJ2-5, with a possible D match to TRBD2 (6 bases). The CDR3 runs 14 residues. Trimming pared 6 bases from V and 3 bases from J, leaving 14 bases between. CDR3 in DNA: TGTGCCAGCAGCATGCGCGGGACCAAAGAGACCCAGTACTTC. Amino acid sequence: CASSMRGTKETQYF.

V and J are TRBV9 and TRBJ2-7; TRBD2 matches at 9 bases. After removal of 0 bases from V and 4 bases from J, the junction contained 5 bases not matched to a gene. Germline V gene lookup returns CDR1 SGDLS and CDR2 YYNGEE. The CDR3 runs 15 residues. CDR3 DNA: TGTGCCAGCAGCGTAGATAGCGGGGGTCCTTACGAGCAGTACTTC. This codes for CASSVDSGGPYEQYF.

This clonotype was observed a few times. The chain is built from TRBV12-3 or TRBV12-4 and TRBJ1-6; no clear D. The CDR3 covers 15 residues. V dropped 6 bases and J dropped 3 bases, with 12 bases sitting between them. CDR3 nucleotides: TGTGCCAGCAGGCCTGAAGGGTTCTATAATTCACCCCTCCACTTT. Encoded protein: CASRPEGFYNSPLHF.

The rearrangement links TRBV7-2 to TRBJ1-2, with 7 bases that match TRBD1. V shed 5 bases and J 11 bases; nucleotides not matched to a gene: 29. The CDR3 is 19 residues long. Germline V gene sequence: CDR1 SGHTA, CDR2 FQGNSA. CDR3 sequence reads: CASSPNSGTVGKYTEGYTF. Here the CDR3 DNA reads TGTGCCAGCAGCCCCAACTCCGGGACAGTAGGGAAATATACTGAGGGGTACACCTTC.

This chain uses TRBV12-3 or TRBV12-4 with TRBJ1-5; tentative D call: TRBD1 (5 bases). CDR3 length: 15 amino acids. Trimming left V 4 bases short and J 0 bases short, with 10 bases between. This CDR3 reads CASSSGDGSNQPQHF. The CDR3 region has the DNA TGTGCCAGCAGTTCGGGGGACGGTAGCAATCAGCCCCAGCATTTT.

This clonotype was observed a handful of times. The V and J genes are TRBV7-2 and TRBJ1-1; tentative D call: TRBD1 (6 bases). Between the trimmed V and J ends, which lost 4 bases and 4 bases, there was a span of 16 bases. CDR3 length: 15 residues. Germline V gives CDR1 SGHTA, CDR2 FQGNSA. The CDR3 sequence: CASSSPDSFGTEAFF. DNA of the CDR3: TGTGCCAGCAGCTCACCGGACAGTTTCGGCACTGAAGCTTTCTTT.

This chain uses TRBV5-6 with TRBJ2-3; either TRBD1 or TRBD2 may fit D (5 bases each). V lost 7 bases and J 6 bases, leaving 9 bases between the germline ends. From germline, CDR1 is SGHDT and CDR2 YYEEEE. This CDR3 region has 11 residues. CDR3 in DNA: TGTGCCAGCGGGGGAAGGGATACGCAGTATTTT. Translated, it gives CASGGRDTQYF.

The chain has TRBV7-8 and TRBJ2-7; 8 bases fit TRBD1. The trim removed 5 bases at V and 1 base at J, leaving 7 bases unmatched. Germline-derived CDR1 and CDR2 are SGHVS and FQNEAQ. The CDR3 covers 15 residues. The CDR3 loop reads CASSQSGGRSYEQYF. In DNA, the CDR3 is TGTGCCAGCAGCCAATCAGGGGGCCGATCCTACGAGCAGTACTTC.

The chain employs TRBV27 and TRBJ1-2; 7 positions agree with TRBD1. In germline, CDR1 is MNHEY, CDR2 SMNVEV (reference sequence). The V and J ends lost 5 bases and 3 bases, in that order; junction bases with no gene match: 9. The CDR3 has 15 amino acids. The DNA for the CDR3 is TGTGCCAGCAGTGTTAACGGGGACAGACACTATGGCTACACCTTC. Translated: CASSVNGDRHYGYTF.

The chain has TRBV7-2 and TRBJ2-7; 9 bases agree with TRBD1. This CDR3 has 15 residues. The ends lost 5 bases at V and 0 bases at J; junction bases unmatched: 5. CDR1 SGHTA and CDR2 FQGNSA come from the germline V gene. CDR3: CASSPRQGGSYEQYF. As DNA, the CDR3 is TGTGCCAGCAGCCCACGACAGGGGGGCTCCTACGAGCAGTACTTC.

CDR3: CASSSGDSPSYGYTF. The CDR3 DNA sequence: TGTGCCAGCAGCTCGGGGGACAGCCCCTCTTATGGCTACACCTTC. The rearrangement uses TRBV7-9 and TRBJ1-2; 7 nucleotides match TRBD1. This CDR3 region has 15 residues. The germline V gene encodes CDR1 SEHNR and CDR2 FQNEAQ (reference sequence). Trimming removed 4 bases from V and 5 bases from J; junction bases left unmatched: 10.

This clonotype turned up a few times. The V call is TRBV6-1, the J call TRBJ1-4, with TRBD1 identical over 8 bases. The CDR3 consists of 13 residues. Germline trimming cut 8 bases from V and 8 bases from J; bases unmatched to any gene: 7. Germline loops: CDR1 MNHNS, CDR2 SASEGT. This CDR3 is CASRTGFGEKLFF. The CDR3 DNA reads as TGTGCCAGCCGGACAGGGTTCGGGGAAAAACTGTTTTTT.

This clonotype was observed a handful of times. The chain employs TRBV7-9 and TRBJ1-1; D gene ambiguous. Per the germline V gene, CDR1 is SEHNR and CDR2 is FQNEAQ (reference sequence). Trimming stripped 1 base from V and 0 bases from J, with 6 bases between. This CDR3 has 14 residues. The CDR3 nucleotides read TGTGCCAGCAGCTTAGGTGGGTTGAACACTGAAGCTTTCTTT. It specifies CASSLGGLNTEAFF.

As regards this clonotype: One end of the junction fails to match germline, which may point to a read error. This CDR3 is CASSPHGRTEASF. The CDR3 DNA sequence: TGTGCCAGCAGCCCTCATGGGCGGACTGAAGCTTCCTTT. V usage is TRBV11-1 and J usage is TRBJ1-1, with unresolved D. This CDR3 spans 13 amino acids. From germline, CDR1 is SGHAT and CDR2 FQDESV (reference sequence).

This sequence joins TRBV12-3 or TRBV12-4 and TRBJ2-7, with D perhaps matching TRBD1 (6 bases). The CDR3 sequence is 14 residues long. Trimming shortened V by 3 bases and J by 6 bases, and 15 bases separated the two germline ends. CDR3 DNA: TGTGCCAGCAGTTTGAAACAGGGTGTCGGCGAGCAGTACTTC. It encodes CASSLKQGVGEQYF.

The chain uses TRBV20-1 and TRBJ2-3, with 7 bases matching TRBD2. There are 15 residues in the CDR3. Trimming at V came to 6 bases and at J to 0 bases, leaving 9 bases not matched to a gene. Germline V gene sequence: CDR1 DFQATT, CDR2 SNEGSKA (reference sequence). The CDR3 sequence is CSAPLAFSSTDTQYF. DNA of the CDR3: TGCAGTGCCCCACTAGCGTTTTCTAGCACAGATACGCAGTATTTT.

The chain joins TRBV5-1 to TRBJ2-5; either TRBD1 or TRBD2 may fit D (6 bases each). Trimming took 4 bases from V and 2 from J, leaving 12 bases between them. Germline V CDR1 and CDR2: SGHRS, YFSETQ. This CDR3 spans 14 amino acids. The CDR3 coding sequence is TGCGCCAGCAGCGCGGGACAACAGCAAGAGACCCAGTACTTC. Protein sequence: CASSAGQQQETQYF.

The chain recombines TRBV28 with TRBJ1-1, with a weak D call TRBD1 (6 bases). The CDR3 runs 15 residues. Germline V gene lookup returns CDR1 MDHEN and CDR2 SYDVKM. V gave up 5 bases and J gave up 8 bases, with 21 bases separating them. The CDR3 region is CASSGRGQGKKEAFF. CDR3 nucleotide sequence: TGTGCCAGCAGTGGGCGTGGGCAGGGGAAGAAAGAAGCTTTCTTT.

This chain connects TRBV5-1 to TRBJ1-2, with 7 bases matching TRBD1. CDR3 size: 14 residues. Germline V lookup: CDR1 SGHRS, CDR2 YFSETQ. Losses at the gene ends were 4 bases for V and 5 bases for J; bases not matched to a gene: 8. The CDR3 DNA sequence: TGCGCCAGCAGCCTCCGGGACAGAACGTATGGCTACACCTTC. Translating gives CASSLRDRTYGYTF.

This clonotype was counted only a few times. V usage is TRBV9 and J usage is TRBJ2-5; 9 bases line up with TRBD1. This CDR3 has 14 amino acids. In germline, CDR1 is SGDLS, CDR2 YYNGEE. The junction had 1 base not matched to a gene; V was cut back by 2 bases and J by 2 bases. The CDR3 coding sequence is TGTGCCAGCAGCGTTGGACAGGGGCAAGAGACCCAGTACTTC. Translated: CASSVGQGQETQYF.

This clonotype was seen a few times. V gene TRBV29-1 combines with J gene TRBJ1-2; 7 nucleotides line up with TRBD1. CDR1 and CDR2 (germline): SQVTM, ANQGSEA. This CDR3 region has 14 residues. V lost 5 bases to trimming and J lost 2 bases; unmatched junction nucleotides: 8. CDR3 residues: CSVTPQGSNYGYTF. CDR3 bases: TGCAGCGTTACCCCACAGGGGTCGAACTATGGCTACACCTTC.

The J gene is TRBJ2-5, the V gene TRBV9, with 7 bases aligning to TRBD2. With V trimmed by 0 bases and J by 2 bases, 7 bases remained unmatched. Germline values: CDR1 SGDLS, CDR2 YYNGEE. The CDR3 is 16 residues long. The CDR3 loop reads CASSVAPGGLQETQYF. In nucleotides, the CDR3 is TGTGCCAGCAGCGTAGCTCCCGGGGGACTACAAGAGACCCAGTACTTC. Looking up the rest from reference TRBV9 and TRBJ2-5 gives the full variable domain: DSGVTQTPKHLITATGQRVTLRCSPRSGDLSVYWYQQSLDQGLQFLIQYYNGEERAKGNILERFSAQQFPDLHSELNLSSLELGDSALYFCASSVAPGGLQETQYFGPGTRLLVL.

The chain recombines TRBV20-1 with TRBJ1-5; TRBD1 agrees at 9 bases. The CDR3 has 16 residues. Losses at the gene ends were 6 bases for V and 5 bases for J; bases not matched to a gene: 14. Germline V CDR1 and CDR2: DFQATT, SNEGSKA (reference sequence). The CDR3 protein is CSALMTGGYMDQPQHF. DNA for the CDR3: TGCAGTGCCCTCATGACAGGGGGGTATATGGATCAGCCCCAGCATTTT.

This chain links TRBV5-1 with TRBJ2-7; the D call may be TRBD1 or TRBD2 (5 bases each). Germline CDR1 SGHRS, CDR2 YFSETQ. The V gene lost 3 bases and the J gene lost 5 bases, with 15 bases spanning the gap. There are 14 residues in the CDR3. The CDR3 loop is CASSSGGSVHEQYF. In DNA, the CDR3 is TGCGCCAGCAGCTCTGGGGGTTCTGTCCACGAGCAGTACTTC.